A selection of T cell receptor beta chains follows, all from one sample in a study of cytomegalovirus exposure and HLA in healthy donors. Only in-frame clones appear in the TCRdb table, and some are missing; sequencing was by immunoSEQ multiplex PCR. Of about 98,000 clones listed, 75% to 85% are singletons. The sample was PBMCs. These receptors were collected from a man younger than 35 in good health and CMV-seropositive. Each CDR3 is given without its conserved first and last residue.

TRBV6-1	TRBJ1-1	ASLRQGRTEAF
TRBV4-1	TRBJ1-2	ASSQDSQGDYGYT
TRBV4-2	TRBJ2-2	ASSQDLRIAGGQGGELF
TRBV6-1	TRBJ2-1	ASRQTSGGNNEQF
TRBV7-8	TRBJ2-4	ASSLAGRVNIQY
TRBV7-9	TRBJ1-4	ASSLARVGDEKLF
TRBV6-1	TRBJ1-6	ASSSTGSTSPLH
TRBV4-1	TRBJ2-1	ASSQDETGYPYNEQF
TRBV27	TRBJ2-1	ASSAGTAEQF
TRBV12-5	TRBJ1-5	ASRPGDLSNQPQH
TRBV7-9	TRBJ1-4	AAGTTNEKLF
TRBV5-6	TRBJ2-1	ASSPLISWSGGQSEQF
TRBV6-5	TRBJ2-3	ASSYSITGGDTQY
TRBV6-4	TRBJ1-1	ASSGEQGTEAF
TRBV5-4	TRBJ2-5	ASSTRQGSETQY
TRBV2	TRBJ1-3	ASSETRDRNTIY
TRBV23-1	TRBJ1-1	ASSQSVGPGMNTEAF
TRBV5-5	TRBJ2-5	ASSFPGQGAVTQY
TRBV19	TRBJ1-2	ASMPGQGYTLYGYT
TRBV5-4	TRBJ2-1	ASSILGGQKF
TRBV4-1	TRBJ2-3	ASSQDTGNSADTQY
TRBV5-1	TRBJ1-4	ASSVPTGVNEKLF
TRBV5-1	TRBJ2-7	ASSLTLQGYEQY
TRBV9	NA	ASSVLERSYEQY